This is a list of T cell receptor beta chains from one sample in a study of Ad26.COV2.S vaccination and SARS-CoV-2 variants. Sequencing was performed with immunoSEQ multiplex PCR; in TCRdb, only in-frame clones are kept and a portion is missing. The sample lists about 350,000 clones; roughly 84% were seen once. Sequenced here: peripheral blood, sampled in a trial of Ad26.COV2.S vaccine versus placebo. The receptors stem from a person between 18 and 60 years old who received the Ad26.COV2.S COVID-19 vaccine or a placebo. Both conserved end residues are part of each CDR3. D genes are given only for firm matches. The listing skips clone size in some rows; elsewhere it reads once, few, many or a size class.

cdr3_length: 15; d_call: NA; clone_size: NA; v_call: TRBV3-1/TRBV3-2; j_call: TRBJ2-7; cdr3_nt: TGTGCCAGCAACGCCCAGGGGAGTAACTCCTACGAGCAGTACTTC; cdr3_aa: CASNAQGSNSYEQYF
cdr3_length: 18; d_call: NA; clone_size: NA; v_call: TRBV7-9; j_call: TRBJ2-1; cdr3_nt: TGTGCCAGCAGCTCACCCCGCACAGCCACCTCCGCTAACAATGAGCAGTTCTTC; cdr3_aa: CASSSPRTATSANNEQFF
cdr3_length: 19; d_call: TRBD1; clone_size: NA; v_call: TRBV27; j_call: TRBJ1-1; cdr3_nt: TGTGCCAGCAGTTTATCCCGGACAGGGGCGACTATTATGAACACTGAAGCTTTCTTT; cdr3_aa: CASSLSRTGATIMNTEAFF
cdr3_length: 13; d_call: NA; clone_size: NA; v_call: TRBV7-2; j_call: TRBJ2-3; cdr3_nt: TGTGCCAGCAGCCACGGGATATCAGATACGCAGTATTTT; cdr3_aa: CASSHGISDTQYF
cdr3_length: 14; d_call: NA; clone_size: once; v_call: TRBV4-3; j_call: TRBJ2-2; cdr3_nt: TGCGCCAGCAGCGCTCGGGGAAACACCGGGGAGCTGTTTTTT; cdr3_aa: CASSARGNTGELFF
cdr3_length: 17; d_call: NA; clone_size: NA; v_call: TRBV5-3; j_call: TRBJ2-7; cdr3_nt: TGTGCCAGAAGCTTGTTTTCCCCCCGGACAGATTCCTACGAGCAGTACTTC; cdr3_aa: CARSLFSPRTDSYEQYF
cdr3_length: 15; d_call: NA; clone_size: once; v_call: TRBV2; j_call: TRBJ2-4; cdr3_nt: TGTGCCAGCGGTGAAAGGGGGGCGGTCAAAAACATTCAGTACTTC; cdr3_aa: CASGERGAVKNIQYF
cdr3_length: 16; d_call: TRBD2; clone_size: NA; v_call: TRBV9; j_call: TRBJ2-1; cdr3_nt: TGTGCCAGCAGCCCCCGTAGCGGGGGAACCTACAATGAGCAGTTCTTC; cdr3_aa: CASSPRSGGTYNEQFF
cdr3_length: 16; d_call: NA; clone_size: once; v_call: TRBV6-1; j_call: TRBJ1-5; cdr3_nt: TGTGCCAGCAGTGAGCTCCGGGCCACTCCATATCAGCCCCAGCATTTT; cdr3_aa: CASSELRATPYQPQHF
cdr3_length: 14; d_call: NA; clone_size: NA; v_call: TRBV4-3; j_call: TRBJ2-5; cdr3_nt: TGCGCCAGCAGCCACGAGTTGGCGCAAGAGACCCAGTACTTC; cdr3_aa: CASSHELAQETQYF
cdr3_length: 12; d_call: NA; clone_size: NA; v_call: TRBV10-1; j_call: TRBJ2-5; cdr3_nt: TGCGCCAGCAGTGGGGGAGGAGAGACCCAGTACTTC; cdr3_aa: CASSGGGETQYF
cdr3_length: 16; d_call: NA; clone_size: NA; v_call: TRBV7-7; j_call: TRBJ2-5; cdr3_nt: TGTGCTAGCAGCCCCCTTATATGGGGCAACCAAGAGACCCAGTACTTC; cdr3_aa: CASSPLIWGNQETQYF
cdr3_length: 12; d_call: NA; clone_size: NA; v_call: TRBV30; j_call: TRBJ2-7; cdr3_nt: TGTGCCTGTGGACGCGGGAATTTCGAGCAGTACTTC; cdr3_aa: CACGRGNFEQYF
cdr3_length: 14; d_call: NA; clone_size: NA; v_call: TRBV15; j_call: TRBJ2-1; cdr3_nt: TGTGCCACCAGCAGAGATGGGGGATCCGATTTACAGTTCTTC; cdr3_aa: CATSRDGGSDLQFF
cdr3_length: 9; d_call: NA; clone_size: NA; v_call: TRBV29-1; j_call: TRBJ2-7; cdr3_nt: TGCAGCGAGGCCTTTGAGCAGTACTTC; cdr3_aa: CSEAFEQYF
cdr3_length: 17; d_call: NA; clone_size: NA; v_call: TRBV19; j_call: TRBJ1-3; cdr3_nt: TGTGCCAGTAGTATTTCGACGGGGCTCCACTCTGGAAACACCATATATTTT; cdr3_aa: CASSISTGLHSGNTIYF
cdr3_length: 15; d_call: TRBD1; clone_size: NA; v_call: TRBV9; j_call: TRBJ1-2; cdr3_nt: TGTGCCAGCAGCGTAGACCCGGGACAGGGTATCGGCTACACCTTC; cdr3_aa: CASSVDPGQGIGYTF
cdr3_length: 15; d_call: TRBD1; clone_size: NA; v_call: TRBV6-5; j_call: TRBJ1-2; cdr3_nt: TGTGCCAGCGGACAAAGGACAGGGTACGGCTATGGCTACACCTTC; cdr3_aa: CASGQRTGYGYGYTF
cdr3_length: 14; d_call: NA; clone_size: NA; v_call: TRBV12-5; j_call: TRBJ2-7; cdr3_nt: TGTGCTACCGCCCAAGGACTCCACTCCTACGAGCAGTACTTC; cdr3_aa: CATAQGLHSYEQYF
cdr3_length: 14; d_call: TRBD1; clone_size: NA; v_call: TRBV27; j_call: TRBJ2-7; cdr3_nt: TGTGCCAGCAGTCCTGGACAGGGGACCTACGAGCAGTACTTC; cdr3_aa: CASSPGQGTYEQYF
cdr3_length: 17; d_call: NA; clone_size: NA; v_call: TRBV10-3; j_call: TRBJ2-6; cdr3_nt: TGTGCCATCAGTGAGGGCAGGGGAGATGCTGGGGCCAACGTCCTGACTTTC; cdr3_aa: CAISEGRGDAGANVLTF
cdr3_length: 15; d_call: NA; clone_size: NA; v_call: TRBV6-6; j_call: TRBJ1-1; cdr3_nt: TGTGCCAGCAGTTACTCGTGGGAGGTGAACACTGAAGCTTTCTTT; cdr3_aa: CASSYSWEVNTEAFF
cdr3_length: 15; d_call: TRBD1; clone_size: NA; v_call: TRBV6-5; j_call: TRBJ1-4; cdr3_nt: TGTGCCAGCGGACGAACCGGGACAGTGGGTGAAAAACTGTTTTTT; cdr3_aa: CASGRTGTVGEKLFF
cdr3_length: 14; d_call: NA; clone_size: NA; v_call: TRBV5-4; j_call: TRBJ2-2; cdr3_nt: TGTGCCAGCACCCCGTCGGGGGCGACCGGGGAGCTGTTTTTT; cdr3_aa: CASTPSGATGELFF
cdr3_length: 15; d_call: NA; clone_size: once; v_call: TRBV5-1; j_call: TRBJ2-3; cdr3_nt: TGCGCCAGCAGCTTGGTGGCGGGAAGCACAGATACGCAGTATTTT; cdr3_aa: CASSLVAGSTDTQYF
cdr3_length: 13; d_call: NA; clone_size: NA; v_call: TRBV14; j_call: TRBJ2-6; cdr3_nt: TGTGCCAGCAGCCCGTCGTGGGCCAACGTCCTGACTTTC; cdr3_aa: CASSPSWANVLTF
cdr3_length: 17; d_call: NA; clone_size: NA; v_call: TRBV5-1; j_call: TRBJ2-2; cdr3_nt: TGCGCCAGCAGCTTTGAGCCACGCGGGGCAAACACCGGGGAGCTGTTTTTT; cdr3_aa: CASSFEPRGANTGELFF
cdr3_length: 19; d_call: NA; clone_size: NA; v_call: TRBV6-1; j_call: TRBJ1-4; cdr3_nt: TGTGCCAGCAGTGAATCATTCGCATGGACAGCTCTATCCGGGGAAAAACTGTTTTTT; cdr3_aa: CASSESFAWTALSGEKLFF
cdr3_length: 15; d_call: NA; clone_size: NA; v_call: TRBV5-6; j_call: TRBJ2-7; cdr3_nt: TGTGCCAGCAGCTTGTCCCCAGGGGGGGGGTACGAGCAGTACTTC; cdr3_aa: CASSLSPGGGYEQYF
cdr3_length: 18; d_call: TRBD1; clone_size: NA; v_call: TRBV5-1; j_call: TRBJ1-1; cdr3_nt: TGCGCCAGCAGCCCTCGGACAGGAGGAGGTAGAAAGGACACTGAAGCTTTCTTT; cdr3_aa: CASSPRTGGGRKDTEAFF
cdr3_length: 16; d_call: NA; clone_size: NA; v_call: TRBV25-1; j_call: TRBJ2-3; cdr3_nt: TGTGCCAGCAGTGAATTCTCCCCGGGAATCACAGATACGCAGTATTTT; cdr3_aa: CASSEFSPGITDTQYF
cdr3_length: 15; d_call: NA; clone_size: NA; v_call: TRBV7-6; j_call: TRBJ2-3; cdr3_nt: TGTGCCAGCAGCTTACAGGAATTCCGCACAGATACGCAGTATTTT; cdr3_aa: CASSLQEFRTDTQYF
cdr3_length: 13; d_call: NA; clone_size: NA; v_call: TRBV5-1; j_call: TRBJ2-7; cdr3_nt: TGCGCCAGCAGCTTGAGCCCTAGGTACGAGCAGTACTTC; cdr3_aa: CASSLSPRYEQYF
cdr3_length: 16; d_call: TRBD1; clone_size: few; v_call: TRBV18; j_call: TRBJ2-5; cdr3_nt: TGTGCCAGCTCACCGAACGCTCCTACAGGGGAAGAGACCCAGTACTTC; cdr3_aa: CASSPNAPTGEETQYF
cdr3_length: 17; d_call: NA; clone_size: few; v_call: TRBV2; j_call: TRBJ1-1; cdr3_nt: TGTGCCAGCAGTGTTCCCCGGGGGCGCACAGGCAACACTGAAGCTTTCTTT; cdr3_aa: CASSVPRGRTGNTEAFF
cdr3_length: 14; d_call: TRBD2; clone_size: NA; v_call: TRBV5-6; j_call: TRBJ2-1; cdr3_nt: TGTGCCAGCAGCTTGGGGACTAGCGATAATGAGCAGTTCTTC; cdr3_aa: CASSLGTSDNEQFF
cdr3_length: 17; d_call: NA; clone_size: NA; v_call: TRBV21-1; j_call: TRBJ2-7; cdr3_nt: TGTGCCAGCACCAGACCTGTGCCCAGGGGCTCTTCGTACGAGCAGTACTTC; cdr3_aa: CASTRPVPRGSSYEQYF